The present T cell receptor beta chain was sequenced within a study of blood T cells in healthy people across ages. About this clonotype itself: Its specificity is not known.

A second PCR of about 7 to 12 cycles used a sample-barcoded 5' primer and a J-beta primer mix. Using its own MiXCR run on the 5' RACE reads, TCRdb lists one record per CDR3 protein. The sample consists of about 1.6 million distinct CDR3 sequences, around 35% of them appearing once. The V gene end was trimmed by 4 bases and the J gene end by 3 bases; junction bases not matched to a gene: 3. From germline, CDR1 is KGHSH and CDR2 LQKENI. The CDR3 extends over 14 amino acids. Study-wide findings and caveats: Both higher diversity and more naive CD4+ cells marked long-lived donors when set against aged donors.

This receptor was taken from a woman aged 25 to 39 in good health. The J gene is TRBJ2-4, the V gene TRBV18; 7 positions agree with TRBD2. The sample consisted of blood. As DNA, the CDR3 is TGTGCCAGCTCACTACCGGGAGGCAAAAACATTCAGTACTTC. Translated: CASSLPGGKNIQYF.